The next 30 T cell receptor beta chains were all read from a single sample in a study of blood T cell repertoires in COVID-19. Sequencing was performed with immunoSEQ multiplex PCR; in TCRdb, only in-frame clones are kept and a portion is missing. The repertoire consists of 380,000 or so clones, with over 75% occurring once and the leading ten covering 1% to 1.5%. The sequencing input was PBMCs or T cells enriched from blood (not recorded which). The receptors were gathered from a young man who had recovered from COVID-19.

This chain links TRBV5-6 with TRBJ1-5, with D possibly being TRBD1 (5 bases). Germline V gives CDR1 SGHDT, CDR2 YYEEEE. Trimming took off 1 base at V and 0 bases at J, with 8 bases between the two ends. The CDR3 extends over 15 amino acids. In DNA form, the CDR3 reads TGTGCCAGCAGCTTGTGGGGGGATAGCAATCAGCCCCAGCATTTT. Translation: CASSLWGDSNQPQHF.

The V gene is TRBV27, the J gene TRBJ2-1; TRBD2 matches at 13 bases. Germline values: CDR1 MNHEY, CDR2 SMNVEV (reference sequence). CDR3 size: 17 residues. V shed 4 bases, J shed 7 bases, and the junction held 10 bases outside the gene matches. The CDR3 is CASSSYPGLAGANEQFF. CDR3 in DNA: TGTGCCAGCAGTTCTTACCCTGGACTAGCGGGGGCTAATGAGCAGTTCTTC.

The CDR3 loop is CASSLGLAGGYEQYF. The CDR3 coding sequence is TGTGCCAGCAGCTTGGGGCTAGCGGGGGGTTACGAGCAGTACTTC. The V call is TRBV5-6, the J call TRBJ2-7; 11 nucleotides agree with TRBD2. The CDR3 is 15 residues long. The V segment lost 0 bases and the J segment 4 bases; nucleotides outside the gene matches: 3. Germline CDR1 SGHDT, CDR2 YYEEEE.

The chain employs TRBV5-1 and TRBJ1-2; 12 bases align to TRBD1. The CDR3 has 15 residues. The V segment lost 4 bases and the J segment 3 bases; nucleotides outside the gene matches: 4. From germline, CDR1 is SGHRS and CDR2 YFSETQ. The CDR3 sequence: CASSPGTGGDYGYTF. DNA for the CDR3: TGCGCCAGCAGCCCGGGGACAGGGGGCGACTATGGCTACACCTTC.

In DNA form, the CDR3 reads TGTGCCAGCGCAGGGGAGGGAGGAAACACCATATATTTT. Amino acid sequence: CASAGEGGNTIYF. This chain joins TRBV11-2 and TRBJ1-3, with D perhaps TRBD1 (6 bases). Trimming cost V 8 bases and J 4 bases, with 12 bases left between them. The germline V gene has CDR1 SGHAT and CDR2 FQNNGV. This CDR3 spans 13 amino acids.

Turning to this clone: This same CDR3 is encoded by further DNA sequences in the sample. The CDR3: CASSFGQGDEKLFF. The CDR3 DNA reads TGCGCCAGCAGCTTCGGTCAGGGCGATGAAAAACTGTTTTTT. This chain links TRBV5-1 with TRBJ1-4; D possibly corresponds to TRBD1 (5 bases). V shed 2 bases and J shed 6 bases, with 11 bases lying between them. Germline V lookup: CDR1 SGHRS, CDR2 YFSETQ. The CDR3 is made up of 14 amino acids. The complete variable domain, with remaining parts taken from reference TRBV5-1 and TRBJ1-4, reads KAGVTQTPRYLIKTRGQQVTLSCSPISGHRSVSWYQQTPGQGLQFLFEYFSETQRNKGNFPGRFSGRQFSNSRSEMNVSTLELGDSALYLCASSFGQGDEKLFFGSGTQLSVL.

The chain has TRBV30 and TRBJ1-2, with 7 bases that match TRBD1. This CDR3 has 13 residues. The ends lost 5 bases at V and 8 bases at J; junction bases unmatched: 11. The germline gives CDR1 GTSNPN, CDR2 SVGIG (reference sequence). CDR3 nucleotide sequence: TGTGCCTGGGGGACAGACCTACAACTGGGCTACACCTTC. Translation: CAWGTDLQLGYTF.

The chain employs TRBV6-2 or TRBV6-3 and TRBJ1-1; 8 bases match TRBD1. The length of the CDR3 is 14 residues. The V segment lost 4 bases and the J segment 6 bases; nucleotides outside the gene matches: 7. CDR1 is MNHEY, CDR2 SVGEGT, per germline. The CDR3 spells CASSSPGGSPEAFF. The CDR3 DNA sequence: TGTGCCAGCAGTTCCCCAGGGGGCAGTCCTGAAGCTTTCTTT.

The gene calls are TRBV9 and TRBJ2-7; TRBD2 might be the D (5 bases). This CDR3 has 14 amino acids. V lost 2 bases, J lost 5 bases, and 14 bases lay in between. Germline loops: CDR1 SGDLS, CDR2 YYNGEE. The CDR3: CASSVRVIDDEQYF. The CDR3 coding sequence is TGTGCCAGCAGCGTGAGGGTTATCGATGACGAGCAGTACTTC.

The CDR3 region has the DNA TGCAGTGCTAGACAGCCACAGGGCTACACCTTC. Protein product: CSARQPQGYTF. V and J are TRBV20-1 and TRBJ1-2; D is unresolved. CDR1 and CDR2 from the germline V gene are DFQATT and SNEGSKA (reference sequence). This CDR3 comprises 11 residues. Deletions cut 2 bases from V and 8 bases from J, with 9 bases between.

The chain combines TRBV5-5 with TRBJ2-3; possibly TRBD1 for D (6 bases). The length of the CDR3 is 17 residues. Trimming took off 0 bases at V and 2 bases at J, with 16 bases between the two ends. Germline-derived CDR1 and CDR2 are SGHKS and YYEKEE (reference sequence). CDR3 region: CASSLAVGRGPTDTQYF. As DNA, the CDR3 is TGTGCCAGCAGCTTGGCCGTGGGCAGGGGTCCCACAGATACGCAGTATTTT.

This clone was recorded once. The chain employs TRBV7-9 and TRBJ2-2; no clear D. The V gene lost 9 bases and the J gene lost 0 bases, with 8 bases spanning the gap. This CDR3 has 13 amino acids. CDR1 is SEHNR, CDR2 FQNEAQ, per germline (reference sequence). The CDR3 DNA reads as TGTGCCAGTAAAGGAGCGAACACCGGGGAGCTGTTTTTT. Its protein product is CASKGANTGELFF.

V gene TRBV5-4 combines with J gene TRBJ2-2, with TRBD1 matching 7 bases. CDR1 and CDR2 from the germline V gene are SGHNT and YYREEE (reference sequence). The V gene end was trimmed by 4 bases and the J gene end by 4 bases; junction bases not matched to a gene: 7. The CDR3 contains 15 residues. The CDR3 protein is CASSVQGVLTGELFF. DNA for the CDR3: TGTGCCAGCAGCGTCCAGGGGGTCCTCACCGGGGAGCTGTTTTTT.

V gene TRBV10-3 combines with J gene TRBJ2-7; 7 positions match TRBD1. This CDR3 region has 14 residues. CDR1 ENHRY and CDR2 SYGVKD come from the germline V gene. Trimming removed 0 bases from V and 7 bases from J; junction bases left unmatched: 6. The CDR3 DNA reads as TGTGCCATCAGTGAGTCGACAGGGAATAAGGAGCAGTACTTC. Protein product: CAISESTGNKEQYF.

This clone has more than one count but fewer than ten. The chain carries TRBV2 and TRBJ2-1; 10 bases agree with TRBD1. This CDR3 contains 14 residues. The trim removed 6 bases at V and 6 bases at J, leaving 5 bases unmatched. Germline CDR1 SNHLY, CDR2 FYNNEI. This CDR3 is CASSKWDRGNEQFF. The CDR3 DNA reads as TGTGCCAGCAGCAAATGGGACAGGGGCAATGAGCAGTTCTTC.

The chain uses TRBV7-6 and TRBJ2-7, with D maybe TRBD1 (6 bases). Looked up from germline, CDR1 is SGHVS and CDR2 is FNYEAQ. V was trimmed by 4 bases and J by 3 bases, leaving 19 bases between them. The CDR3 sequence is 16 residues long. The CDR3 region has the DNA TGTGCCAGCAGCTCCCCGGACAGCCCTGAAGGCTACGAGCAGTACTTC. Amino acids: CASSSPDSPEGYEQYF.

The chain couples TRBV19 to TRBJ2-3, with TRBD2 identical over 9 bases. Per germline, CDR1 LNHDA and CDR2 SQIVND (reference sequence). J gave up 3 bases and V 3 bases, and 4 bases lay outside the gene matches. This CDR3 has 15 amino acids. CDR3 in amino acids: CASSIGTSRTDTQYF. The CDR3 DNA sequence: TGTGCCAGTAGTATTGGGACTAGCAGGACAGATACGCAGTATTTT.

This clone was observed once. The rearrangement joins TRBV18 to TRBJ1-1; the D gene is possibly TRBD1 (5 bases). This CDR3 comprises 13 residues. From germline, CDR1 is KGHSH and CDR2 LQKENI. V was clipped by 9 bases and J by 4 bases, with 15 bases between them. The CDR3 DNA follows: TGTGCCAGTTCCGGGACTATGAGCACTGAAGCTTTCTTT. Translated, it gives CASSGTMSTEAFF.

The chain uses TRBV27 and TRBJ1-5, with D possibly TRBD1 on 6 matching bases. In germline, CDR1 is MNHEY, CDR2 SMNVEV (reference sequence). V gave up 6 bases and J gave up 2 bases, with 11 bases separating them. The CDR3 is made up of 14 amino acids. The CDR3 bases are TGTGCCAGCAGAGGGTCAGGGGGCAATCAGCCCCAGCATTTT. Residues: CASRGSGGNQPQHF.

The J gene is TRBJ1-2, the V gene TRBV5-4; 8 bases align to TRBD1. The CDR3 totals 15 residues. Germline trimming cut 3 bases from V and 7 bases from J; bases unmatched to any gene: 11. From germline, CDR1 is SGHNT and CDR2 YYREEE (reference sequence). This CDR3 is CASSSAEQGASGYTF. The CDR3 DNA reads as TGTGCCAGCAGCTCGGCAGAGCAGGGGGCGAGTGGCTACACCTTC.

The chain carries TRBV5-5 and TRBJ1-5, with 8 bases aligning to TRBD1. The CDR3 sequence is 16 residues long. From germline, CDR1 is SGHKS and CDR2 YYEKEE (reference sequence). The ends lost 0 bases at V and 0 bases at J; junction bases unmatched: 2. Here the CDR3 DNA reads TGTGCCAGCAGCTTGGCCCAGGGGGCTAGCAATCAGCCCCAGCATTTT. It specifies CASSLAQGASNQPQHF.

The chain couples TRBV3-1 (or the pseudogene TRBV3-2) to TRBJ2-5; 12 bases align to TRBD2. Unmatched junction bases numbered 7, after V lost 3 bases and J lost 5 bases. CDR1 is LGHDT, CDR2 YNNKEL, per germline (reference sequence). The CDR3 is 16 residues long. The chain's CDR3 is CASSQSSGGAVETQYF. The CDR3 region has the DNA TGTGCCAGCAGCCAGTCTAGCGGGGGGGCGGTGGAGACCCAGTACTTC.

V and J are TRBV30 and TRBJ2-7; the match to TRBD2 covers 7 bases. The germline V gene encodes CDR1 GTSNPN and CDR2 SVGIG (reference sequence). V gave up 4 bases and J gave up 3 bases; unmatched junction bases: 6. The CDR3 contains 13 residues. The CDR3 protein is CAWTSGINYEQYF. Written as DNA, the CDR3 is TGTGCCTGGACGAGCGGGATTAACTACGAGCAGTACTTC. The full variable domain, in which reference TRBV30 and TRBJ2-7 provide the parts outside the CDR3, is SQTIHQWPATLVQPVGSPLSLECTVEGTSNPNLYWYRQAAGRGLQLLFYSVGIGQISSEVPQNLSASRPQDRQFILSSKKLLLSDSGFYLCAWTSGINYEQYFGPGTRLTVT.

J is TRBJ1-1 and V is TRBV27, with unresolved D. V lost 6 bases and J 4 bases, leaving 15 bases between the germline ends. The germline CDR1 and CDR2 sequences are MNHEY and SMNVEV (reference sequence). The CDR3 sequence is 14 residues long. This chain's CDR3 is CASSFSAQSTEAFF. In DNA, the CDR3 is TGTGCCAGCAGCTTCTCCGCCCAGTCCACTGAAGCTTTCTTT.

V usage is TRBV7-6 and J usage is TRBJ1-2; the match to TRBD1 covers 7 bases. J lost 4 bases, V lost 5 bases, and 10 bases had no gene match. Germline V gene data show CDR1 as SGHVS and CDR2 as FNYEAQ. The CDR3 is made up of 15 amino acids. The CDR3 nucleotides are TGTGCCAGCAGCCCTGACAGGGCGTCGGGCTATGGCTACACCTTC. Translation gives CASSPDRASGYGYTF. The full variable domain, completed using reference TRBV7-6 and TRBJ1-2, is GAGVSQSPRYKVTKRGQDVALRCDPISGHVSLYWYRQALGQGPEFLTYFNYEAQQDKSGLPNDRFSAERPEGSISTLTIQRTEQRDSAMYRCASSPDRASGYGYTFGSGTRLTVV.

The V gene is TRBV7-8, the J gene TRBJ1-1, with D perhaps matching TRBD1 (5 bases). There are 13 residues in the CDR3. V lost 4 bases and J 10 bases, leaving 16 bases between the germline ends. Germline CDR1 and CDR2: SGHVS and FQNEAQ. The CDR3 region has the DNA TGTGCCAGCAGCTCCGTGGGGGGGAGGCGAGCTTTCTTT. It yields the protein CASSSVGGRRAFF.

This clone was seen more than once but under ten times. The chain joins TRBV20-1 to TRBJ1-1; D is perhaps TRBD1 (6 bases). This CDR3 has 11 amino acids. V gave up 8 bases and J gave up 4 bases, with 11 bases separating them. Germline CDR1 DFQATT, CDR2 SNEGSKA (reference sequence). CDR3 in amino acids: CSQRGGTEAFF. Written as DNA, the CDR3 is TGCAGTCAAAGGGGGGGCACTGAAGCTTTCTTT.

This chain uses TRBV5-1 with TRBJ1-5; no reliable D call. The CDR3 contains 12 residues. Germline V lookup: CDR1 SGHRS, CDR2 YFSETQ. V was clipped by 5 bases and J by 4 bases, with 7 bases between them. The CDR3 loop is CASRLINQPQHF. CDR3 DNA sequence: TGCGCCAGCAGATTGATAAATCAGCCCCAGCATTTT.

The chain combines TRBV18 with TRBJ1-5; TRBD1 matches at 9 bases. This CDR3 is 15 amino acids long. V lost 3 bases and J lost 6; bases outside the gene matches: 6. From germline, CDR1 is KGHSH and CDR2 LQKENI. CDR3 DNA: TGTGCCAGCTCACCCGAACAGGGGGCCGGTCAGCCCCAGCATTTT. Protein product: CASSPEQGAGQPQHF.

J is TRBJ2-2 and V is TRBV12-5; tentatively, D is TRBD1 (6 bases). The V gene lost 0 bases and the J gene lost 4 bases, with 9 bases spanning the gap. The CDR3 consists of 15 residues. Germline V gene lookup returns CDR1 LGHNT and CDR2 FRNRAP. This chain's CDR3 is CASGLVHRATGELFF. For the CDR3, the DNA is TGTGCTAGTGGTTTGGTACACAGGGCCACCGGGGAGCTGTTTTTT.